This TCR beta chain was sequenced in a study of blood T cell repertoires in COVID-19. Study-wide context: PBMCs, B-cell-depleted T cells, or T cells provided the cDNA or gDNA that made up the material.

Two negative PCRs, clearance, or symptom resolution had been documented for recovered Cohort 3 donors. V lost 5 bases to trimming and J lost 5 bases; unmatched junction nucleotides: 7. Germline CDR1 is MNHEY and CDR2 is SVGAGI. This CDR3 contains 14 residues. Some clones are missing from TCRdb's copy, which holds only in-frame ones; the method was immunoSEQ multiplex PCR. Altogether about 350,000 clones are present, approximately 87% being singletons, with the ten largest covering roughly 5%. The sequenced sample consisted of PBMCs or T cells enriched from blood (not recorded which). This receptor was taken from a woman aged 25-40 years who had recovered from COVID-19. The chain is built from TRBV6-5 and TRBJ1-2; 8 bases line up with TRBD1. Written as DNA, the CDR3 is TGTGCCAGCAGTCAGGGGGCTTTTGATTATGGCTACACCTTC. It translates to CASSQGAFDYGYTF.